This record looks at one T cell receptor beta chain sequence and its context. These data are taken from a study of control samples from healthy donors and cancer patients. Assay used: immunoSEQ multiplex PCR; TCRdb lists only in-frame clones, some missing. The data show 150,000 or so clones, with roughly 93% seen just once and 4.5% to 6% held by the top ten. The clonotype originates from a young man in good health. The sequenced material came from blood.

CDR3 nucleotide sequence: TGTGCCTGGAGTGTACTTGGGCCTAGCAATCAGCCCCAGCATTTT. It yields the protein CAWSVLGPSNQPQHF. The chain recombines TRBV30 with TRBJ1-5; D is undetermined. The CDR3 is 15 amino acids. Germline V gene sequence: CDR1 GTSNPN, CDR2 SVGIG (reference sequence). V lost 0 bases, J lost 0 bases, and 9 bases lay in between. Using reference TRBV30 and TRBJ1-5 for the parts outside the CDR3, the full variable domain is SQTIHQWPATLVQPVGSPLSLECTVEGTSNPNLYWYRQAAGRGLQLLFYSVGIGQISSEVPQNLSASRPQDRQFILSSKKLLLSDSGFYLCAWSVLGPSNQPQHFGDGTRLSIL.